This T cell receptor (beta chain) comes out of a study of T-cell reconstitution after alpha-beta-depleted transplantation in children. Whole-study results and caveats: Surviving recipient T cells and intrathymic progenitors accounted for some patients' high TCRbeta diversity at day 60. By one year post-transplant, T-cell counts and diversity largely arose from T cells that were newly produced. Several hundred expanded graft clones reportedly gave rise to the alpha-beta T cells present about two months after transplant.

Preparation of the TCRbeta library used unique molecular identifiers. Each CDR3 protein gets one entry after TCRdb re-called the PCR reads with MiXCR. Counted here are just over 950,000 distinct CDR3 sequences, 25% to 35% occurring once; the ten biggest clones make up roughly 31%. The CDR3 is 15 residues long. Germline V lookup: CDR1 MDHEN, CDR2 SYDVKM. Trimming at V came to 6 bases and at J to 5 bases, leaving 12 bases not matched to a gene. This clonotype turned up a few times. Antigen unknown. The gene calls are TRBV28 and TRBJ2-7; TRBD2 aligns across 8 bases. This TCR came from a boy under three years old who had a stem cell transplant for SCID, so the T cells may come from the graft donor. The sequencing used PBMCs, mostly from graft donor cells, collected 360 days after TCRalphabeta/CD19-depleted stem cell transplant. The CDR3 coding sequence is TGTGCCAGCAGCGAGACGGGGGGGTGGAGCCACGAGCAGTACTTC. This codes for CASSETGGWSHEQYF.